Listed below are T cell receptor beta chains from one sample, sequenced in a study of blood T cells in healthy people across ages. TCRdb itself ran the 5' RACE reads through MiXCR, one entry per CDR3 protein. The sample yields approximately 800,000 distinct CDR3 sequences, roughly 25% seen once. These sequences were also reported in another study, on T cells of mothers and their children.

The sequenced sample was blood. The receptors were gathered from a boy aged 5-17 years in good health. Both conserved end residues are part of each CDR3. The order of the fields is V gene, D gene, J gene, clone size, CDR3 DNA, CDR3 protein. D genes are given only for firm matches. Expanded clones get a size class; other rows say once, few or many, or leave the size out.

TRBV4-2	TRBD1	TRBJ1-4	few	TGTGCCAGCAGCCACAAAAAAAGGGACAGGATGGATGAAAAACTGTTTTTT	CASSHKKRDRMDEKLFF
TRBV4-3	TRBD2	TRBJ2-3	-	TGCGCCAGCAAAAAGCGGGGGGCGAGCACAGATACGCAGTATTTT	CASKKRGASTDTQYF
TRBV28	-	TRBJ1-1	-	TGTGCCAGCCGCTCAAACGGGGAGGGTCGTCTTACTGAAGCTTTCTTT	CASRSNGEGRLTEAFF
TRBV7-9	TRBD2	TRBJ2-1	-	TGTGCCAGCAGCCAAGAGACTAGCTATAGGTCCTACAATGAGCAGTTCTTC	CASSQETSYRSYNEQFF
TRBV15	-	TRBJ1-3	-	TGTGCCACCAGCAGAGCCAGCAGCCCCATCGACACCATATATTTT	CATSRASSPIDTIYF
TRBV20-1	-	TRBJ2-1	-	TGCAGTGCTAGAGATTTAGCCGGGAGCTCCTACAATGAGCAGTTCTTC	CSARDLAGSSYNEQFF
TRBV7-9	TRBD2	TRBJ2-3	-	TGTGCCAGCAGCTTAAATCGGGCGGGGGGGCCAAATACGCAGTATTTT	CASSLNRAGGPNTQYF
TRBV12-3/TRBV12-4	TRBD2	TRBJ2-2	-	TGTGCCAGCATCCCGGGACTAGCGCGGAACGCCGGGGAGCTGTTTTTT	CASIPGLARNAGELFF
TRBV11-2	-	TRBJ2-7	few	TGTGCCAGCAGCCCCCAGCCCTCCGAAGGGGAGCAGTACTTC	CASSPQPSEGEQYF
TRBV20-1	-	TRBJ2-3	-	TGCAGTGCTGGACACTTCTCTAGGAGCACAGATACGCAGTATTTT	CSAGHFSRSTDTQYF
TRBV27	TRBD1	TRBJ1-5	few	TGTGCCAGCAGGCGATCTACAAAACTAGGGACAGGAGACAATCAGCCCCAGCATTTT	CASRRSTKLGTGDNQPQHF
TRBV6-6	-	TRBJ2-6	few	TGTGCCAGCAGTCACGAATCCCCCTCTGGGGCCAACGTCCTGACTTTC	CASSHESPSGANVLTF
TRBV28	-	TRBJ2-1	-	TGTGCCAGCCTACCGGGGGGCCCTGACAATGAGCAGTTCTTC	CASLPGGPDNEQFF
TRBV7-2	-	TRBJ1-5	few	TGTGCCAGCAGCTTAAGGTCCCTAGGGGGGGCTCGACAGCCCCAGCATTTT	CASSLRSLGGARQPQHF
TRBV7-9	TRBD2	TRBJ2-5	few	TGTGCCAGCAGCTCCAAGACTAGCGGACAAGAGACCCAGTACTTC	CASSSKTSGQETQYF
TRBV5-1	-	TRBJ1-2	few	TGCGCCAGCAGCTGGGGGTCGGCAGGGTATGGCTACACCTTC	CASSWGSAGYGYTF
TRBV28	TRBD2	TRBJ2-7	-	TGTGCCAGCAGCACGGGGGGAATGGGCTACGAGCAGTACTTC	CASSTGGMGYEQYF
TRBV24-1	TRBD1	TRBJ2-1	-	TGTGCCACCAGTGACCCTGCCGGGACAGGGAAGTCCAATGAGCAGTTCTTC	CATSDPAGTGKSNEQFF
TRBV28	TRBD2	TRBJ2-6	-	TGTGCCAGCAGTTCTAGCGGGGACAGTGAACCCTCTGGGGCCAACGTCCTGACTTTC	CASSSSGDSEPSGANVLTF
TRBV27	-	TRBJ1-2	-	TGTGCCAGCAGCTTTGGGAGGGGATTGAGCTATGGCTACACCTTC	CASSFGRGLSYGYTF
TRBV5-1	-	TRBJ2-7	few	TGCGCCAGCAGCTTGGAAGTCGGGACAAGGTACGAGCAGTACTTC	CASSLEVGTRYEQYF
TRBV6-5	TRBD1	TRBJ2-1	few	TGTGCCACCCGAGGGACAGGAGGGATAGGCGAGCAGTTCTTC	CATRGTGGIGEQFF
TRBV12-3/TRBV12-4	-	TRBJ2-3	few	TGTGCCAGCAGTACTCACACAGATACGCAGTATTTT	CASSTHTDTQYF
TRBV28	-	TRBJ2-2	-	TGTGCCAGCAGTATAATCCGGGAACTGAACACCGGGGAGCTGTTTTTT	CASSIIRELNTGELFF
TRBV6-4	-	TRBJ2-1	-	TGTGCCAGCAGTGACTCGGCCACAGGTGAGCAGTTCTTC	CASSDSATGEQFF
TRBV5-1	TRBD1	TRBJ2-6	few	TGCGCCAGCAGCCTCGGACAGGGGGCACTTGGGGCCAACGTCCTGACTTTC	CASSLGQGALGANVLTF
TRBV7-2	-	TRBJ2-3	-	TGTGCCAGCAGCTTAGATCAGACAGATACGCAGTATTTT	CASSLDQTDTQYF
TRBV29-1	TRBD1	TRBJ2-5	-	TGCAGCGTTGCGTATGGAACAGGGGAAGAGACCCAGTACTTC	CSVAYGTGEETQYF
TRBV29-1	TRBD1	TRBJ1-2	few	TGCAGCGTAGACGACCGGGACAGGGGGACGGACTATGGCTACACCTTC	CSVDDRDRGTDYGYTF
TRBV7-9	TRBD2	TRBJ2-7	-	TGTGCCAGCAGCCTCCTTAGCGCGGGAGGGCCAGTGGGCGAGCAGTACTTC	CASSLLSAGGPVGEQYF
TRBV6-6	TRBD2	TRBJ2-1	-	TGTGCCAGCAGTTACTCGGTTCGGCGGGAGGGCAATGAGCAGTTCTTC	CASSYSVRREGNEQFF